Each of the 29 T cell receptor beta chains below was sequenced from the same sample in a study of molecular identifiers for immune sequencing clone quantification. TCRdb re-derived calls from the PCR reads in MiXCR, one entry per CDR3 protein. The sample contains about 70,000 distinct CDR3 sequences, approximately 17% of which appear only once. Sequences were obtained from naive CD8+ T cells from blood, with Jurkat cell RNA spiked in. Subset: FACS-sorted CD8+CD4-CCR7+CD45RA+ naive T cells. These receptors were obtained from a human donor in good health. Some libraries in this study had Jurkat cell RNA spiked in.

This clonotype was counted only a few times. In nucleotides, the CDR3 is TGTGCCAGCAGTTTAAGTCCCGGGGAGCTGTTTTTT. This gives the protein CASSLSPGELFF. The chain carries TRBV12-3 or TRBV12-4 and TRBJ2-2, with D unclear. The CDR3 contains 12 residues. Trimming took 2 bases from V and 6 from J, leaving 4 bases between them.

This clonotype is medium-sized within its sample. The genes are TRBV20-1 and TRBJ2-3; D may be TRBD1 (6 bases). The germline V gene encodes CDR1 DFQATT and CDR2 SNEGSKA (reference sequence). The germline V and J ends were trimmed by 3 bases and 2 bases, with 15 bases remaining between them. The CDR3 consists of 15 residues. CDR3 region: CSASRSGANTDTQYF. CDR3 sequence (DNA): TGCAGTGCTAGTCGGTCAGGGGCTAACACAGATACGCAGTATTTT.

The table lists this clonotype with many counts. The DNA for the CDR3 is TGTGCCAGCAGTGGACTCGCAGGCACCCACAGGGCGAACACTGAAGCTTTCTTT. This translates into CASSGLAGTHRANTEAFF. This chain joins TRBV25-1 and TRBJ1-1; D possibly corresponds to TRBD1 (6 bases). Germline CDR1 reads MGHDK; CDR2 reads SYGVNS. Trimming took 4 bases from V and 1 from J, leaving 22 bases between them. This CDR3 is 18 amino acids long.

Ten or more counts support this clonotype. The chain joins TRBV7-9 to TRBJ2-7; D is uncertain. This CDR3 contains 13 residues. V was trimmed by 5 bases and J by 2 bases, leaving 10 bases between them. Germline CDR1 reads SEHNR; CDR2 reads FQNEAQ (reference sequence). CDR3 sequence: CASSPTHTYEQYF. CDR3 nucleotides: TGTGCCAGCAGCCCGACCCATACCTACGAGCAGTACTTC.

This clonotype showed up many times. This chain uses TRBV29-1 with TRBJ2-2; 14 bases fit TRBD2. This CDR3 is 16 amino acids long. Losses at the gene ends were 4 bases for V and 5 bases for J; bases not matched to a gene: 6. Germline loops: CDR1 SQVTM, CDR2 ANQGSEA. The CDR3 DNA follows: TGCAGCGTTGGGGGTGGGACTAGCGGGAGTACCGGGGAGCTGTTTTTT. Translating it yields CSVGGGTSGSTGELFF.

At least ten counts were recorded for this clonotype. The CDR3 nucleotides are TGTGCCAGTAGTCCCGAGGACAGGGGTATTTTCGACGAGCAGTACTTC. Translated: CASSPEDRGIFDEQYF. V gene TRBV19 combines with J gene TRBJ2-7, with TRBD1 identical over 9 bases. The CDR3 has 16 amino acids. Germline CDR1 and CDR2: LNHDA and SQIVND (reference sequence). After removal of 5 bases from V and 5 bases from J, the junction contained 13 bases not matched to a gene.

This clonotype was counted at least ten times. The CDR3 is CSVERGDGYTF. In DNA, the CDR3 is TGCAGCGTTGAGAGGGGGGATGGCTACACCTTC. The chain links TRBV29-1 to TRBJ1-2; tentative D call: TRBD1 (6 bases). Germline values: CDR1 SQVTM, CDR2 ANQGSEA. The germline V and J ends were trimmed by 3 bases and 6 bases, with 8 bases remaining between them. This CDR3 has 11 residues.

In its sample, this clonotype was seen many times. This chain connects TRBV29-1 to TRBJ2-5; 8 bases fit TRBD1. Germline V gene sequence: CDR1 SQVTM, CDR2 ANQGSEA. Trimming cost V 1 base and J 5 bases; bases outside gene matches: 6. CDR3 length equals 14 residues. The CDR3 DNA sequence: TGCAGCGTTGAAGGCCAGGGGGCGCGGGAGACCCAGTACTTC. Its protein product is CSVEGQGARETQYF.

This clonotype was detected many times. The CDR3 nucleotides read TGTGCCAGCAGCTCTACAGGGTTAGGGACTAATGAAAAACTGTTTTTT. This encodes CASSSTGLGTNEKLFF. V is TRBV11-2 and J is TRBJ1-4; D possibly corresponds to TRBD1 (6 bases). CDR3 length equals 16 residues. Per germline, CDR1 SGHAT and CDR2 FQNNGV. V was pared by 4 bases and J by 2 bases, with 14 bases between. The full variable domain, in which reference TRBV11-2 and TRBJ1-4 provide the parts outside the CDR3, is EAGVAQSPRYKIIEKRQSVAFWCNPISGHATLYWYQQILGQGPKLLIQFQNNGVVDDSQLPKDRFSAERLKGVDSTLKIQPAKLEDSAVYLCASSSTGLGTNEKLFFGSGTQLSVL.

This clonotype has a count of ten or more. This sequence joins TRBV7-8 and TRBJ2-7; 7 positions match TRBD1. V shed 3 bases and J 4 bases; nucleotides not matched to a gene: 6. This CDR3 region has 14 residues. CDR1 and CDR2 from the germline V gene are SGHVS and FQNEAQ. CDR3 loop: CASSFPGQLYEQYF. The CDR3 DNA sequence: TGTGCCAGCAGCTTTCCGGGACAGCTGTACGAGCAGTACTTC.

A remark on this clonotype: A much larger clone lies a single base off, so this may be a read error. The rearrangement uses TRBV12-3 or TRBV12-4 and TRBJ2-7; a possible D gene is TRBD1 (7 bases). CDR3 length equals 16 residues. Trimming shortened V by 3 bases and J by 2 bases, and 17 bases separated the two germline ends. The CDR3 DNA is TGTGCCAGCAGTTTCCCAGCGACAGGGAGGCCCTACGAGCAGTACTTC. Protein product: CASSFPATGRPYEQYF.

The V gene is TRBV7-9, the J gene TRBJ1-1; D not resolved. Per the germline V gene, CDR1 is SEHNR and CDR2 is FQNEAQ (reference sequence). The CDR3 loop spans 13 amino acids. V gave up 6 bases and J gave up 0 bases, with 8 bases separating them. The CDR3 loop reads CASRKELNTEAFF. The CDR3 region has the DNA TGTGCCAGCAGGAAAGAGTTGAACACTGAAGCTTTCTTT.

This clonotype was counted a few times. J is TRBJ2-7 and V is TRBV12-3 or TRBV12-4; D gene uncertain. V was cut by 5 bases and J by 2 bases, with 10 bases left in between. This CDR3 region has 13 residues. The CDR3 loop reads CASSPHGPYEQYF. Here the CDR3 DNA reads TGTGCCAGCAGTCCGCACGGACCCTACGAGCAGTACTTC.

This clonotype showed up many times. V usage is TRBV6-1 and J usage is TRBJ2-1; the D is unclear. CDR3 length equals 12 residues. Per germline, CDR1 MNHNS and CDR2 SASEGT. V lost 3 bases and J 5 bases, leaving 5 bases between the germline ends. Here the CDR3 reads CASSDTNNEQFF. The CDR3 DNA reads TGTGCCAGCAGTGACACCAACAATGAGCAGTTCTTC.

This clonotype was detected a few times. The gene calls are TRBV7-8 and TRBJ2-7; 13 bases are a match to TRBD2. The V and J ends lost 5 bases and 0 bases, in that order; junction bases with no gene match: 4. CDR1 and CDR2 from the germline V gene are SGHVS and FQNEAQ. The CDR3 spans 16 residues. The CDR3 reads CASSPGLAGVSYEQYF. DNA for the CDR3: TGTGCCAGCAGCCCCGGACTAGCGGGGGTCTCCTACGAGCAGTACTTC.

This clonotype was counted many times. This chain links TRBV4-1 with TRBJ2-3, with 8 bases matching TRBD2. V shed 2 bases, J shed 4 bases, and the junction held 11 bases outside the gene matches. This CDR3 is built from 17 residues. Germline V CDR1 and CDR2: MGHRA, YSYEKL. The CDR3 sequence: CASSQLRAGDEADTQYF. CDR3 coding DNA: TGCGCCAGCAGCCAACTAAGAGCGGGAGACGAGGCAGATACGCAGTATTTT.

Comments on this clonotype: A single base separates this from a much larger clone, so it may be a read error. The chain combines TRBV27 with TRBJ2-7, with TRBD1 matching 9 bases. Germline assignment: CDR1 MNHEY and CDR2 SMNVEV (reference sequence). The V and J ends lost 8 bases and 1 base, in that order; junction bases with no gene match: 9. The CDR3 is 15 amino acids. The CDR3 region is CASGSSGTGSYEQYF. The CDR3 bases are TGTGCCAGCGGTTCGTCCGGGACAGGGTCCTACGAGCAGTACTTC.

This clonotype was picked up many times. The chain employs TRBV20-1 and TRBJ2-3, with 14 bases fitting TRBD2. Germline-derived CDR1 and CDR2 are DFQATT and SNEGSKA (reference sequence). V gave up 5 bases and J gave up 4 bases; unmatched junction bases: 17. This CDR3 has 19 amino acids. The CDR3 nucleotides are TGCAGTGCTCCCACTCCGCCACACGGGACTAGCGGGAGTTCAGATACGCAGTATTTT. Translated, it gives CSAPTPPHGTSGSSDTQYF.

This clonotype was counted at least ten times. The chain carries TRBV2 and TRBJ1-5; 10 nucleotides line up with TRBD1. V was clipped by 6 bases and J by 6 bases; unmatched bases: 8. This CDR3 comprises 15 residues. Per germline, CDR1 SNHLY and CDR2 FYNNEI. The CDR3 nucleotides read TGTGCCAGCAGAACGACAGGGGGCGAGGGTCAGCCCCAGCATTTT. Encoded protein: CASRTTGGEGQPQHF. The entire variable domain, with the rest obtained from reference TRBV2 and TRBJ1-5, is as follows: EPEVTQTPSHQVTQMGQEVILRCVPISNHLYFYWYRQILGQKVEFLVSFYNNEISEKSEIFDDQFSVERPDGSNFTLKIRSTKLEDSAMYFCASRTTGGEGQPQHFGDGTRLSIL.

In this sample, this clonotype turned up many times. This chain joins TRBV3-1 and TRBJ2-7; D unclear. V lost 4 bases and J lost 2, with 12 bases in between. This CDR3 has 14 amino acids. Germline V gene sequence: CDR1 LGHDT, CDR2 YNNKEL (reference sequence). CDR3 in amino acids: CASSPRAVAYEQYF. The CDR3 DNA reads TGTGCCAGCAGCCCCCGGGCTGTAGCCTACGAGCAGTACTTC.

This clonotype was seen just once. A much larger clone is a single base away; this may be a read error. This rearrangement joins TRBV24-1 to TRBJ2-1; D is uncertain. The CDR3 has 13 amino acids. The V end was cut by 6 bases, the J end by 8 bases, with 13 bases between. Per germline, CDR1 KGHDR and CDR2 SFDVKD. In nucleotides, the CDR3 is TGTGCCACCAGTTCCCGGCAGTACGATGAGCAGTTCTTC. It codes for CATSSRQYDEQFF.

This clonotype was observed at least ten times. V usage is TRBV7-9 and J usage is TRBJ2-6; D not certain. CDR1 is SEHNR, CDR2 FQNEAQ, per germline (reference sequence). The CDR3 is made up of 16 amino acids. V lost 1 base to trimming and J lost 0 bases, with 7 bases between them. The CDR3 nucleotides are TGTGCCAGCAGCTTAGGTATGGGCTCTGGGGCCAACGTCCTGACTTTC. Amino acids: CASSLGMGSGANVLTF.

This clonotype was observed at least ten times. V usage is TRBV7-3 and J usage is TRBJ2-3; TRBD2 matches at 7 bases. The CDR3 spans 15 residues. Germline assignment: CDR1 SGHTA and CDR2 FQGTGA. The V segment lost 6 bases and the J segment 4 bases; nucleotides outside the gene matches: 10. The CDR3 here is CASSSTGGVADTQYF. In DNA form, the CDR3 reads TGTGCCAGCAGTTCCACGGGAGGCGTAGCAGATACGCAGTATTTT. Full variable domain (rest looked up from reference TRBV7-3 and TRBJ2-3): GAGVSQTPSNKVTEKGKYVELRCDPISGHTALYWYRQSLGQGPEFLIYFQGTGAADDSGLPNDRFFAVRPEGSVSTLKIQRTERGDSAVYLCASSSTGGVADTQYFGPGTRLTVL.

This clonotype has ten or more counts. This CDR3 is CASSLGLAGGDEQFF. CDR3 bases: TGTGCCAGCAGCCTAGGACTAGCCGGGGGGGATGAGCAGTTCTTC. This chain connects TRBV4-2 to TRBJ2-1; 8 bases line up with TRBD2. V lost 4 bases to trimming and J lost 8 bases; unmatched junction nucleotides: 10. Germline assignment: CDR1 LGHNA and CDR2 YNFKEQ. The CDR3 is made up of 15 amino acids.

This clonotype was counted at least ten times. The chain employs TRBV4-3 and TRBJ2-1; D ambiguous. The CDR3 is 15 residues long. Germline V gene sequence: CDR1 LGHNA, CDR2 YSLEER. V lost 0 bases and J 0 bases, leaving 6 bases between the germline ends. In DNA form, the CDR3 reads TGCGCCAGCAGCCAAGATCTTGACTCCTACAATGAGCAGTTCTTC. The encoded protein is CASSQDLDSYNEQFF.

V gene TRBV7-9 combines with J gene TRBJ2-7; 7 nucleotides match TRBD1. The CDR3 spans 17 residues. Per germline, CDR1 SEHNR and CDR2 FQNEAQ (reference sequence). J gave up 0 bases and V 0 bases, and 8 bases lay outside the gene matches. The CDR3 nucleotides read TGTGCCAGCAGCTTAGCGCCGGGACAGACGAGCTCCTACGAGCAGTACTTC. Translation: CASSLAPGQTSSYEQYF.

This clonotype was detected a few times. At one end, the junction sequence differs from germline, possibly due to a read error. The chain couples TRBV11-1 to TRBJ2-7; no reliable D call. The CDR3 runs 14 residues. Germline V CDR1 and CDR2: SGHAT, FQDESV (reference sequence). CDR3 in DNA: TGTGCCAGCAGCATCACACCCGAGTCGTACGGGCAGTACTTC. Translation: CASSITPESYGQYF.

This clonotype was counted ten times or more. This rearrangement joins TRBV27 to TRBJ2-7; TRBD1 aligns across 10 bases. CDR3 size: 15 residues. V lost 2 bases to trimming and J lost 7 bases; unmatched junction nucleotides: 8. The germline V gene has CDR1 MNHEY and CDR2 SMNVEV (reference sequence). The CDR3 DNA is TGTGCCAGCAGTTTAACCGGGACAGGGGCGGGGGAGCAGTACTTC. Its protein product is CASSLTGTGAGEQYF.

Details on this clonotype: It may be a read error: a sequence one base away is much more abundant. In nucleotides, the CDR3 is TGCGCCAGCAGCTTGTCGGGACAGGGGAGCAATCAGCCCCAGCATTTT. It encodes CASSLSGQGSNQPQHF. The chain employs TRBV5-1 and TRBJ1-5; 10 positions match TRBD1. Per germline, CDR1 SGHRS and CDR2 YFSETQ. The V segment lost 1 base and the J segment 1 base; nucleotides outside the gene matches: 2. The CDR3 covers 16 residues.